A selection of T cell receptor beta chains follows, all from one sample in a study of blood T cells in healthy people across ages. TCRdb re-called the 5' RACE reads with MiXCR, one entry per CDR3 protein. The profile shows some 1.4 million distinct CDR3 sequences, about 43% of them singletons. What was sequenced was blood. These receptors all come from a woman aged 18 to 35 in good health. CDR3s include the opening cysteine and the closing phenylalanine or tryptophan. The order of the fields is clone size, D gene, J gene, V gene, CDR3 length, CDR3 protein, CDR3 DNA. D genes are given only for firm matches. Rows give clone size only sometimes, using once, few, many, or a class for an expanded clone.

few,NA,TRBJ2-1,TRBV3-1,15,CASRAGNTGRDEQFF,TGTGCCAGCAGAGCCGGGAACACCGGTCGCGATGAGCAGTTCTTC
few,TRBD2,TRBJ2-7,TRBV27,18,CASGSLEPLAGGGYEQYF,TGTGCCAGCGGAAGTCTGGAACCGCTAGCGGGAGGGGGCTACGAGCAGTACTTC
few,NA,TRBJ2-5,TRBV21-1,13,CASSKVRQETQYF,TGTGCCAGCAGCAAAGTCCGGCAAGAGACCCAGTACTTC
many,NA,TRBJ1-5,TRBV12-3/TRBV12-4,13,CASSADSNQPQHF,TGTGCCAGCAGCGCGGACAGCAATCAGCCCCAGCATTTT
once,NA,TRBJ1-2,TRBV9,14,CASSPEALGYGHTF,TGTGCCAGCAGCCCTGAAGCCCTTGGGTATGGCCACACCTTC
NA,NA,TRBJ1-2,TRBV4-1,16,CASSQDSNSPNYGYTF,TGCGCCAGCAGCCAAGATTCCAACTCCCCTAACTATGGCTACACCTTC
NA,NA,TRBJ1-3,TRBV7-2,16,CASSTNRAHSGNTIYF,TGTGCCAGCAGCACAAACAGGGCCCACTCTGGAAACACCATATATTTT
NA,TRBD2,TRBJ2-1,TRBV2,17,CASRGLAGGGSYNEQFF,TGTGCCAGCAGGGGACTAGCGGGAGGGGGGTCCTACAATGAGCAGTTCTTC
NA,TRBD1,TRBJ1-6,TRBV28,15,CASSLLDREATPLHF,TGTGCCAGCAGTTTATTGGACAGGGAGGCGACACCCCTCCACTTT
NA,NA,TRBJ1-1,TRBV12-3/TRBV12-4,12,CASSLANTGAFF,TGTGCCAGCAGTTTAGCTAACACTGGAGCTTTCTTT
few,TRBD1,TRBJ1-2,TRBV7-3,15,CASSWYKGADYGYTF,TGTGCCAGCAGCTGGTACAAGGGGGCGGACTATGGCTACACCTTC
NA,TRBD2,TRBJ2-7,TRBV4-1,17,CASSQVGAGVSSYEQYF,TGCGCCAGCAGCCAAGTAGGAGCGGGGGTGAGCTCATACGAGCAGTACTTC
NA,NA,TRBJ2-7,TRBV27,14,CASSITGSGYEQYF,TGTGCCAGCAGTATCACCGGGAGTGGATACGAGCAGTACTTC
NA,TRBD1,TRBJ2-7,TRBV27,13,CASSQTGNYEQYF,TGTGCCAGCAGTCAGACAGGGAACTACGAGCAGTACTTC
NA,NA,TRBJ2-7,TRBV7-2,14,CVSRQAGLENEQYF,TGTGTCAGCAGGCAGGCGGGGTTGGAGAACGAGCAGTACTTC
NA,NA,TRBJ2-6,TRBV5-8,16,CASSLGLYSGANVLTF,TGTGCCAGCAGCTTGGGTCTTTACTCTGGGGCCAACGTCCTGACTTTC
few,NA,TRBJ2-5,TRBV6-5,16,CASRERGRLNMETQYF,TGTGCCAGCAGGGAGAGGGGTCGGCTTAACATGGAGACCCAGTACTTC
NA,NA,TRBJ2-7,TRBV14,17,CASSQEGLGKMDSEQYF,TGTGCCAGCAGCCAAGAAGGGCTAGGGAAAATGGACAGCGAGCAGTACTTC
NA,TRBD1,TRBJ2-1,TRBV27,15,CASSPGTGFANEQFF,TGTGCCAGCAGTCCCGGGACAGGGTTCGCCAATGAGCAGTTCTTC
few,TRBD2,TRBJ2-2,TRBV10-3,15,CAISAGLADTGELFF,TGTGCCATCAGCGCGGGACTAGCGGACACCGGGGAGCTGTTTTTT
few,TRBD1,TRBJ1-5,TRBV20-1,14,CSARIGQENQPQHF,TGCAGTGCTAGAATCGGACAGGAAAATCAGCCCCAGCATTTT
NA,TRBD1,TRBJ1-3,TRBV20-1,15,CSATKTGGSGNTIYF,TGCAGTGCTACCAAGACAGGGGGCTCTGGAAACACCATATATTTT
NA,TRBD1,TRBJ1-3,TRBV5-1,17,CASSRIQGATGGNTIYF,TGCGCCAGCAGCCGGATACAGGGGGCGACGGGGGGAAACACCATATATTTT
NA,NA,TRBJ2-7,TRBV12-3/TRBV12-4,13,CASNGGSSYEQDF,TGTGCCAGCAATGGGGGGAGCTCCTACGAGCAGGACTTC
NA,NA,TRBJ1-1,TRBV28,19,CASSWAGTMRDDMNTEAFF,TGTGCCAGCAGTTGGGCAGGGACTATGCGGGATGACATGAACACTGAAGCTTTCTTT
NA,NA,TRBJ2-3,TRBV9,14,CASSNYRSTDTQYF,TGTGCCAGCAGCAACTACCGTAGCACAGATACGCAGTATTTT
NA,NA,TRBJ2-7,TRBV6-6,13,CASSPLTYNEQYF,TGTGCCAGCAGTCCCCTTACCTACAATGAGCAGTACTTC
NA,NA,TRBJ2-4,TRBV5-1,15,CASSPDLFSADIQYF,TGCGCCAGCAGCCCCGACTTATTTAGCGCTGACATTCAGTACTTC
few,NA,TRBJ2-7,TRBV20-1,16,CSARDPQTPSSYEQYF,TGCAGTGCTAGAGACCCTCAAACACCGAGCTCCTACGAGCAGTACTTC
few,NA,TRBJ2-1,TRBV4-2,15,CASSQGLVSYNEQFF,TGTGCCAGCAGCCAAGGACTAGTCTCCTACAATGAGCAGTTCTTC
NA,NA,TRBJ1-2,TRBV25-1,14,CASTPSGIYYGYTF,TGTGCCAGCACCCCCTCGGGGATTTACTATGGCTACACCTTC
few,TRBD2,TRBJ2-1,TRBV3-1,17,CASSQDPAGGYNNEQFF,TGTGCCAGCAGCCAAGATCCAGCGGGAGGTTATAACAATGAGCAGTTCTTC
NA,NA,TRBJ2-1,TRBV29-1,13,CSGTGILSYEQFF,TGCAGCGGCACCGGGATCCTTAGCTATGAGCAGTTCTTC
few,TRBD1,TRBJ2-7,TRBV6-5,15,CASSYTRTGGIEQYF,TGTGCCAGCAGTTACACCAGGACAGGGGGGATCGAGCAGTACTTC
few,NA,TRBJ2-3,TRBV20-1,14,CSARDIRGTDTQYF,TGCAGTGCTAGAGATATCCGGGGCACAGATACGCAGTATTTT
NA,TRBD2,TRBJ2-5,TRBV6-2/TRBV6-3,14,CATTTSGGQETQYF,TGTGCCACCACGACTAGCGGGGGGCAAGAGACCCAGTACTTC
NA,NA,TRBJ2-7,TRBV2,14,CASNQGGASYEQYF,TGTGCCAGCAACCAGGGGGGGGCCTCCTACGAGCAGTACTTC
NA,NA,TRBJ2-1,TRBV12-3/TRBV12-4,16,CASSLAAPGSNNEQFF,TGTGCCAGCAGTCTCGCAGCGCCCGGATCTAACAATGAGCAGTTCTTC
few,NA,TRBJ2-1,TRBV7-3,15,CASSLIAQGQNEQFF,TGTGCCAGCAGCTTAATCGCTCAGGGGCAGAATGAGCAGTTCTTC
NA,TRBD1,TRBJ1-2,TRBV5-1,14,CASSLPGQVKGYTF,TGCGCCAGCAGCTTACCCGGACAGGTGAAGGGCTACACCTTC
NA,NA,TRBJ2-3,TRBV7-2,14,CASSDRGHTDTQYF,TGTGCCAGCAGCGACCGGGGCCACACAGATACGCAGTATTTT
few,NA,TRBJ2-3,TRBV6-5,14,CASIGGARTDTQYF,TGTGCCAGCATTGGGGGGGCCAGAACAGATACGCAGTATTTT
NA,NA,TRBJ1-2,TRBV19,14,CASSPPTVFYGYTF,TGTGCCAGTAGTCCCCCGACAGTCTTCTATGGCTACACCTTC
few,TRBD1,TRBJ1-4,TRBV7-7,16,CASGPITRDSWEKLFF,TGTGCTAGCGGACCGATCACCCGGGACAGTTGGGAAAAACTGTTTTTT
many,NA,TRBJ2-5,TRBV12-3/TRBV12-4,12,CASTLNVETQYF,TGTGCCAGCACCCTGAATGTGGAGACCCAGTACTTC
NA,NA,TRBJ2-5,TRBV10-3,17,CAIRQITSGQNRETQYF,TGTGCCATCAGACAAATCACTTCGGGACAAAACAGAGAGACCCAGTACTTC
NA,TRBD1,TRBJ1-1,TRBV18,15,CASSCVGQANTEAFF,TGTGCCAGCTCGTGCGTAGGACAGGCTAACACTGAAGCTTTCTTT
once,NA,TRBJ2-5,TRBV3-1,15,CAGSQDGSVEETQYF,TGTGCCGGCAGCCAAGACGGTTCGGTTGAAGAGACCCAGTACTTC
many,NA,TRBJ1-2,TRBV3-1,13,CASSQGTNYGYTF,TGCGCCAGCAGCCAAGGGACGAACTATGGCTACACCTTC
NA,NA,TRBJ2-3,TRBV18,17,CASSPLTATGARDTQYF,TGTGCCAGCTCACCACTTACTGCGACAGGAGCAAGGGATACGCAGTATTTT
NA,NA,TRBJ1-2,TRBV4-1,15,CASSQWDIDNDGYTF,TGCGCCAGCAGCCAATGGGACATTGATAACGATGGCTACACCTTC
NA,TRBD1,TRBJ2-1,TRBV5-5,14,CASSLNPTGDEQFF,TGTGCCAGCAGCCTGAATCCGACAGGGGATGAGCAGTTCTTC
NA,NA,TRBJ1-1,TRBV3-1,13,CASRQMGGTEAFF,TGTGCCAGCAGGCAGATGGGAGGCACTGAAGCTTTCTTT
NA,NA,TRBJ1-5,TRBV20-1,14,CSASEPGSNQPQHF,TGCAGTGCTTCGGAGCCGGGGTCTAATCAGCCCCAGCATTTT
NA,TRBD1,TRBJ2-7,TRBV7-2,16,CASSFTRDSLYNEQYF,TGTGCCAGCAGCTTTACAAGGGACAGCCTATACAATGAGCAGTACTTC
NA,NA,TRBJ2-1,TRBV12-3/TRBV12-4,11,CASSRINVQFF,TGTGCCAGCAGTCGAATCAATGTGCAGTTCTTC
NA,TRBD2,TRBJ2-1,TRBV5-1,15,CASNLAGGLRGEQFF,TGCGCCAGCAACCTAGCGGGGGGACTGAGGGGGGAGCAGTTCTTC
many,NA,TRBJ2-7,TRBV10-3,15,CAISESETGTYEQYF,TGTGCCATCAGTGAGTCGGAGACGGGTACCTACGAGCAGTACTTC
NA,TRBD1,TRBJ2-3,TRBV27,15,CASSLRTGVEDTQYF,TGTGCCAGCAGTTTAAGGACAGGGGTTGAAGATACGCAGTATTTT
NA,TRBD1,TRBJ1-4,TRBV20-1,14,CSAGQGATSEKLFF,TGCAGTGCCGGGCAGGGGGCCACCAGTGAAAAACTGTTTTTT